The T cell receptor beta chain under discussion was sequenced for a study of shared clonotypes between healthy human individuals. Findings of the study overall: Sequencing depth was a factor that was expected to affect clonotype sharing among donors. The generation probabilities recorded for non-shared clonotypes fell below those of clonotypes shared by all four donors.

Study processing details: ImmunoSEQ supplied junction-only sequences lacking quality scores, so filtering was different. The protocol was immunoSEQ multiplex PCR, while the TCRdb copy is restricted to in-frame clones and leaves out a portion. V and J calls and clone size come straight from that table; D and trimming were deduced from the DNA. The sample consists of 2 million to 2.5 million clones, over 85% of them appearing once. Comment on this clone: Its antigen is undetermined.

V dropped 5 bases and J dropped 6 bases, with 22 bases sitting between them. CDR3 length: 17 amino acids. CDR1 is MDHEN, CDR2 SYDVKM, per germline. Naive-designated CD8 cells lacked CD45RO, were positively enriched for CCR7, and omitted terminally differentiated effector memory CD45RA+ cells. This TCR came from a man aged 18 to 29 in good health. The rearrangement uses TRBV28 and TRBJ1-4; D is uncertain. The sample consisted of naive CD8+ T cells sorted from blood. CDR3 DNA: TGTGCCAGCAGTCCCACGAGAGAGAGCCAACAAGATGAAAAACTGTTTTTT. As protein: CASSPTRESQQDEKLFF.